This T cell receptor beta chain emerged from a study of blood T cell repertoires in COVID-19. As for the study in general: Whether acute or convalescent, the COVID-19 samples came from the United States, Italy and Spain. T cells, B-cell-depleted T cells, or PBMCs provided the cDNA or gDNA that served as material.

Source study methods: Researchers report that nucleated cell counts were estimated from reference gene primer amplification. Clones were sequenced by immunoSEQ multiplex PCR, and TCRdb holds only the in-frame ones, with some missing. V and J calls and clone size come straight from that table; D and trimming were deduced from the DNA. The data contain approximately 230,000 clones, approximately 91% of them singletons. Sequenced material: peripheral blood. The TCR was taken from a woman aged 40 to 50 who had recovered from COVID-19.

The CDR3 spells CASSYSRRDYEQYF. CDR3 in DNA: TGTGCCAGCAGTTACTCGCGTCGGGACTACGAGCAGTACTTC. The V and J genes are TRBV6-5 and TRBJ2-7; maybe TRBD2 (5 bases). CDR3 length equals 14 residues. CDR1 MNHEY and CDR2 SVGAGI come from the germline V gene. V lost 0 bases and J lost 3, with 9 bases in between.